Shown below are 18 T cell receptor beta chains from a single sample sequenced in a study of cytomegalovirus exposure and HLA in healthy donors. It was with 60 Vbeta and 13 Jbeta primers that the PCR ran. Repertoires were generated with immunoSEQ multiplex PCR, while TCRdb's copy carries only in-frame clones and drops some. The table has about 190,000 clones, almost 80% seen once. The sequenced sample was PBMCs. These receptors originate from a woman under 30 in good health and CMV-seronegative.

CDR3 in amino acids: CASSEASDTRLYF. The CDR3 DNA is TGTGCCAGCAGTGAAGCCTCGGACACCCGTTTGTACTTC. The V call is TRBV2, the J call TRBJ2-4, with D possibly matching TRBD1 (5 bases). This CDR3 has 13 amino acids. Germline lookup yields CDR1 SNHLY and CDR2 FYNNEI. V lost 0 bases and J 15 bases, leaving 15 bases between the germline ends.

This clone was seen just once. V and J are TRBV27 and TRBJ2-7, with 11 bases aligning to TRBD2. V shed 2 bases, J shed 10 bases, and the junction held 10 bases outside the gene matches. The CDR3 runs to 15 residues. Per germline, CDR1 MNHEY and CDR2 SMNVEV (reference sequence). The chain's CDR3 is CASSLTPGLAAVQYF. CDR3 in DNA: TGTGCCAGCAGTTTAACCCCGGGACTAGCGGCGGTACAGTACTTC.

The chain recombines TRBV9 with TRBJ1-3; D is unresolved. CDR1 and CDR2 (germline): SGDLS, YYNGEE. The CDR3 covers 15 residues. Trimming removed 0 bases at V and 4 bases at J, with 11 bases between. The CDR3 DNA reads as TGTGCCAGCAGCGTAGCCAGTACCATAGGAAACACCATATATTTT. Amino acids: CASSVASTIGNTIYF.

CDR3 residues: CASSENGYRLAKNIQYF. The CDR3 nucleotides read TGTGCCAGCAGTGAAAACGGGTATCGTCTAGCCAAAAACATTCAGTACTTC. The chain couples TRBV6-1 to TRBJ2-4; no definite D call. The length of the CDR3 is 17 residues. The germline gives CDR1 MNHNS, CDR2 SASEGT. V lost 2 bases and J lost 0, with 14 bases in between.

The V call is TRBV5-6, the J call TRBJ1-3; D gene ambiguous. CDR1 is SGHDT, CDR2 YYEEEE, per germline. V was clipped by 0 bases and J by 7 bases, with 14 bases between them. The CDR3 length is 15 residues. The CDR3 spells CASSLDNAVGNTIYF. The CDR3, as DNA: TGTGCCAGCAGCTTGGACAATGCGGTCGGGAACACCATATATTTT.

The chain recombines TRBV2 with TRBJ1-2; a possible D gene is TRBD1 (5 bases). The CDR3 sequence is 12 residues long. The V gene's germline CDR1 is SNHLY and CDR2 FYNNEI. V shed 8 bases and J shed 13 bases, with 20 bases lying between them. CDR3 DNA: TGTGCCAGCCCGTATTCAGCTCGGGGGACCACCTTC. Translating gives CASPYSARGTTF.

The gene calls are TRBV7-2 and TRBJ2-3; no firm D call. This CDR3 comprises 14 residues. V lost 6 bases, J lost 2 bases, and 12 bases lay in between. Per the germline V gene, CDR1 is SGHTA and CDR2 is FQGNSA. The CDR3 region is CASRPMSSTDTQYF. The CDR3, as DNA: TGTGCCAGCAGGCCTATGTCGTCCACAGATACGCAGTATTTT.

The rearrangement links TRBV27 to TRBJ2-7; D may be TRBD1 (5 bases). V was shortened by 1 base and J by 6 bases, with 7 bases between the two germline ends. Germline loops: CDR1 MNHEY, CDR2 SMNVEV (reference sequence). CDR3 size: 12 residues. The CDR3 DNA reads TGTGCCAGCAGTTTATTAGGGGCCGAGCAGTACTTC. Its translation is CASSLLGAEQYF.

The chain has TRBV7-2 and TRBJ1-5, with D tentatively TRBD1 (5 bases). The CDR3 contains 16 residues. The germline V gene encodes CDR1 SGHTA and CDR2 FQGNSA. Between the trimmed V and J ends, which lost 1 base and 3 bases, there was a span of 13 bases. The DNA for the CDR3 is TGTGCCAGCAGCTTAGGGCAGGGCTTGAACAATCAGCCCCAGCATTTT. Amino acids: CASSLGQGLNNQPQHF.

The V gene is TRBV21-1, the J gene TRBJ2-1; no DNA check was done on the table's D call, TRBD1. TRBV21-1 is a pseudogene segment. The CDR3 loop spans 15 amino acids. CDR3 loop: CARIPGPSSYNEQFF. CDR3 nucleotides: TGTGCCAGGATCCCAGGGCCGAGCTCCTACAATGAGCAGTTCTTC.

The J gene is TRBJ1-1, the V gene TRBV6-1, with 7 bases identical to TRBD1. Germline CDR1 is MNHNS and CDR2 is SASEGT. This CDR3 comprises 16 residues. The V segment lost 3 bases and the J segment 0 bases; nucleotides outside the gene matches: 7. In DNA, the CDR3 is TGTGCCAGCAGTGACGGGAGGGGACAGATGAACACTGAAGCTTTCTTT. Its translation is CASSDGRGQMNTEAFF.

This clone was seen just once. CDR3 nucleotides: TGTGCCAGCTCAACCAGGGGCACTGAAGCTTTCTTT. Its translation: CASSTRGTEAFF. The chain has TRBV18 and TRBJ1-1; maybe TRBD1 (6 bases). This CDR3 comprises 12 residues. The germline V and J ends were trimmed by 5 bases and 4 bases, with 8 bases remaining between them. Germline loops: CDR1 KGHSH, CDR2 LQKENI.

The chain joins TRBV5-1 to TRBJ2-5, with D tentatively TRBD1 (6 bases). The CDR3 runs 15 residues. Germline V gene lookup returns CDR1 SGHRS and CDR2 YFSETQ. V lost 1 base and J 2 bases, leaving 12 bases between the germline ends. CDR3 nucleotides: TGCGCCAGCAGCTTGTCTCGGACAGCGCAAGAGACCCAGTACTTC. Protein sequence: CASSLSRTAQETQYF.

In DNA, the CDR3 is TGTGCCAGCATTAGCGGGTTAAGCACAGATACGCAGTATTTT. Translated: CASISGLSTDTQYF. This sequence joins TRBV28 and TRBJ2-3; TRBD2 agrees at 7 bases. The J segment lost 0 bases and the V segment lost 7 bases, leaving 4 bases of the junction unmatched. CDR1 is MDHEN and CDR2 is SYDVKM in the germline V gene. This CDR3 has 14 amino acids. Full variable domain (remainder filled in from reference TRBV28 and TRBJ2-3): DVKVTQSSRYLVKRTGEKVFLECVQDMDHENMFWYRQDPGLGLRLIYFSYDVKMKEKGDIPEGYSVSREKKERFSLILESASTNQTSMYLCASISGLSTDTQYFGPGTRLTVL.

A few counts support this clone. The rearrangement uses TRBV6-6 and TRBJ2-7; TRBD1 matches 11 bases. There are 16 residues in the CDR3. Germline loops: CDR1 MNHNY, CDR2 SVGAGI (reference sequence). J gave up 6 bases and V 3 bases, and 10 bases lay outside the gene matches. The CDR3 coding sequence is TGTGCCAGCAGTTATGCCCCCGGACAGGGGGCGAGCGAGCAGTACTTC. Translation: CASSYAPGQGASEQYF.

The genes are TRBV11-3 and TRBJ2-2; 7 bases fit TRBD2. V trimming: 3 bases; J trimming: 5 bases; junction bases outside the gene matches: 6. This CDR3 region has 15 residues. Germline assignment: CDR1 SGHNT and CDR2 YENEEA. CDR3 sequence reads: CASSLAGVGTGELFF. The DNA for the CDR3 is TGTGCCAGCAGCTTGGCGGGAGTAGGGACCGGGGAGCTGTTTTTT.

V is TRBV19 and J is TRBJ1-1; tentative D call: TRBD1 (5 bases). Germline V CDR1 and CDR2: LNHDA, SQIVND (reference sequence). This CDR3 region has 14 residues. The germline V and J ends were trimmed by 6 bases and 0 bases, with 11 bases remaining between them. DNA for the CDR3: TGTGCCAGTAGGCCGACAGCCATGAACACTGAAGCTTTCTTT. Its protein product is CASRPTAMNTEAFF.

CDR3: CASSRGLTASYNSPLHF. The DNA of the CDR3 is TGTGCCAGCAGTCGGGGACTGACCGCCTCCTATAATTCACCCCTCCACTTT. This sequence joins TRBV27 and TRBJ1-6; TRBD1 is a possible D gene (5 bases). The V gene's germline CDR1 is MNHEY and CDR2 SMNVEV (reference sequence). The V end was cut by 5 bases, the J end by 0 bases, with 14 bases between. This CDR3 contains 17 residues.